This T cell receptor (beta chain) was found in a study of human T cells and chemical hapten exposure (dated by TCRdb to about 2021). Notes on the research overall: For sensitization, 2% DPC in acetone was applied to a 2 cm by 2 cm area of upper inner arm skin. Weekly therapeutic DPC doses were additionally applied to the scalp of patients throughout the roughly 25-week study period. Patch testing was done on the upper back using Finn chambers containing 0.01% DPC, and results were scored after 6 days according to International Contact Dermatitis Research Group standards. The mostly female patient cohort included alopecia areata with under or over 50% scalp involvement, alopecia totalis and alopecia universalis. Libraries were pooled for sequencing, and per-sample TCR yields varied mainly because of small differences in library volumes within the pool. Peripheral blood TCR repertoire changes were tracked in vivo in alopecia patients during primary and secondary sensitization to the hapten diphenylcyclopropenone (DPC). Patient blood was sampled pre-sensitization (week 0) and at 2, 6 and about 24 weeks after DPC sensitization. Blood for TCR sequencing was provided by twenty-nine alopecia patients at one to four time points (pre-sensitization, 2, 6 and 24 weeks). General study outcomes and caveats: DPC sensitization did not change how many TCRs were above 1 in 1000 frequency, and no evidence was found of alterations in global repertoire structure. All patients had alopecia, a presumed autoimmune disease, so their immune response might differ from that of healthy individuals. After repeated subsampling, changes were observed in the strength of the expansion versus patch-test correlation and in the threshold at which the correlation became significant. Patch test score was positively correlated with the number of PT1 expanded TCRs, with significance at thresholds 8, 16 and 32 but not at 4. Expanded TCRs formed significantly more large CDR3 similarity clusters than pre-sensitization or healthy control sets, consistent with antigen-driven responses.

In the paper's terms, the time point label means: patch test 1, 2 weeks after DPC sensitization. The treatment or condition label here, explained by the study, means: therapeutic diphenylcyclopropenone sensitization with weekly scalp DPC. At each patch-test visit, blood was drawn before the patch test was applied. To be eligible, patients had to be aged 18 to 70, diagnosed with alopecia and judged suitable for DPC therapy, while pregnant patients were excluded. Total RNA was extracted from unfractionated whole blood that had been collected in Tempus Blood RNA tubes. This clonotype has at least ten counts. Its cognate antigen has yet to be identified. Base qualities are missing; no much larger clone stands one base away. CDR1 SQVTM and CDR2 ANQGSEA are derived from the germline V gene. V is shortened by 7 bases, J by 0 bases, and the region joining them spans 15 bases. From the cysteine through the phenylalanine, the CDR3 covers 14 amino acids. CDR3 DNA is the only sequence kept; it has 42 bases, read in frame from the first base.

The library was made by RACE. Sequencer: NextSeq 500. During library preparation, unique molecular identifiers were attached to individual cDNA molecules so that TCRs could be counted in a quantitative, reproducible way. For every blood RNA sample, sequencing covered both the TCR alpha and TCR beta chains. The source study handled its data this way. The median number of TCRs per sample was around 96,000, ranging from roughly 20,000 to 690,600. The Decombinator software suite was used to annotate the V, J and CDR3 of the TCR reads. For PS versus PT1 abundance plots, all samples were subsampled to the same number of TCRs (28,000). Expanded TCRs were defined as absent before sensitization and observed at least eight times at the 2-week time point. The public reads were reanalyzed by TCRdb: fastp trimming at Q25, MiXCR alignment, in-frame beta chains only. When rows share a CDR3 protein, they turn into one entry using the most common DNA and genes. TCRdb assigned the V and J calls; the authors' analysis was not used. In this sample the table shows tens of thousands of distinct CDR3 sequences, roughly a tenth of which occur a single time. The ten largest clones capture around 2.2% of the sample.

The rearrangement combines TRBV29-1 with TRBJ1-2, with the D gene call left open. The receptor's source is a middle-aged man with alopecia areata. Some clones in this sample may be carry-over from other donors' samples. Material: whole blood, obtained in connection with sensitization to the hapten diphenylcyclopropenone (DPC). The DNA is TGCAGCGCACTGGGCGGAACTCCTAACTATGGCTACACCTTC. Its coded protein is CSALGGTPNYGYTF. Supplemented by the reference TRBV29-1 and TRBJ1-2 proteins around the CDR3, the complete variable domain is SAVISQKPSRDICQRGTSLTIQCQVDSQVTMMFWYRQQPGQSLTLIATANQGSEATYESGFVIDKFPISRPNLTFSTLTVSNMSPEDSSIYLCSALGGTPNYGYTFGSGTRLTVV.